This is a list of T cell receptor beta chains from one sample in a study of blood T cell repertoires in COVID-19. Data came from immunoSEQ multiplex PCR; TCRdb stores just in-frame clones and leaves some out. The sample lists roughly 170,000 clones, 85% to 90% occurring once. Sequenced material: peripheral blood. Source of these receptors: a woman aged 70-85 years with COVID-19, enrolled during active disease. Both conserved end residues are part of each CDR3. The D gene is left open where the match is weak. Where a row states a size, it is once, few, many or the class of an expanded clone; other rows omit it.

CDR3 protein: CASSPTGYDNQPQHF
CDR3 DNA: TGTGCCAGTAGTCCCACAGGGTATGACAATCAGCCCCAGCATTTT
clone size: -
V gene: TRBV19
D gene: -
J gene: TRBJ1-5

CDR3 protein: CASSTTGGGNQPQHF
CDR3 DNA: TGTGCCAGTAGCACGACAGGGGGCGGGAATCAGCCCCAGCATTTT
clone size: once
V gene: TRBV19
D gene: TRBD1
J gene: TRBJ1-5

CDR3 protein: CASSKTVSYGGYTF
CDR3 DNA: TGTGCCAGCAGCAAGACTGTTAGTTATGGTGGCTACACCTTC
clone size: -
V gene: TRBV28
D gene: -
J gene: TRBJ1-2

CDR3 protein: CASIPRQGGTYEQYF
CDR3 DNA: TGTGCCAGCATACCCCGGCAGGGGGGCACCTACGAGCAGTACTTC
clone size: -
V gene: TRBV6-5
D gene: -
J gene: TRBJ2-7

CDR3 protein: CASSLVLIGTEAFF
CDR3 DNA: TGTGCCAGCAGCTTAGTCTTGATCGGCACTGAAGCTTTCTTT
clone size: -
V gene: TRBV11-2
D gene: -
J gene: TRBJ1-1

CDR3 protein: CASSSGQGRQETQYF
CDR3 DNA: TGTGCCAGTAGTTCAGGACAGGGCCGCCAAGAGACCCAGTACTTC
clone size: -
V gene: TRBV19
D gene: TRBD1
J gene: TRBJ2-5

CDR3 protein: CASTTSGTSNRNEQFF
CDR3 DNA: TGTGCCAGCACCACATCCGGGACTTCAAATAGGAATGAGCAGTTCTTC
clone size: -
V gene: TRBV7-3
D gene: -
J gene: TRBJ2-1

CDR3 protein: CASSRDRAQGELFF
CDR3 DNA: TGCGCCAGCAGCCGGGACAGGGCTCAAGGGGAGCTGTTTTTT
clone size: few
V gene: TRBV5-1
D gene: TRBD1
J gene: TRBJ2-2

CDR3 protein: CASRSTGRGTEAFF
CDR3 DNA: TGTGCCAGCAGAAGTACAGGGCGAGGCACTGAAGCTTTCTTT
clone size: -
V gene: TRBV3-1/TRBV3-2
D gene: -
J gene: TRBJ1-1

CDR3 protein: CASGRDSQETQYF
CDR3 DNA: TGCGCCAGCGGCAGGGACAGCCAAGAGACCCAGTACTTC
clone size: once
V gene: TRBV4-3
D gene: TRBD1
J gene: TRBJ2-5

CDR3 protein: CASSDPGAAELYEQYF
CDR3 DNA: TGTGCCAGCAGCGATCCAGGGGCTGCCGAGTTATACGAGCAGTACTTC
clone size: -
V gene: TRBV4-2
D gene: -
J gene: TRBJ2-7

CDR3 protein: CASSLVSGRVPYEQYF
CDR3 DNA: TGTGCCAGCAGCTTGGTAAGCGGGAGGGTACCCTACGAGCAGTACTTC
clone size: -
V gene: TRBV5-6
D gene: TRBD2
J gene: TRBJ2-7

CDR3 protein: CASSRLANTGELFF
CDR3 DNA: TGTGCCAGCAGTCGGTTAGCGAACACCGGGGAGCTGTTTTTT
clone size: few
V gene: TRBV27
D gene: -
J gene: TRBJ2-2

CDR3 protein: CASSPRRDGNEKLFF
CDR3 DNA: TGTGCCAGCAGCCCCCGACGGGATGGGAATGAAAAACTGTTTTTT
clone size: -
V gene: TRBV7-9
D gene: -
J gene: TRBJ1-4

CDR3 protein: CASSASTANYGYTF
CDR3 DNA: TGTGCCAGCAGTGCATCGACAGCTAACTATGGCTACACCTTC
clone size: -
V gene: TRBV2
D gene: -
J gene: TRBJ1-2

CDR3 protein: CASSPMTGNSYEQYF
CDR3 DNA: TGTGCCAGCAGTCCCATGACAGGGAACTCCTACGAGCAGTACTTC
clone size: -
V gene: TRBV6-5
D gene: TRBD1
J gene: TRBJ2-7

CDR3 protein: CASSPTGGRQPQHF
CDR3 DNA: TGTGCCAGCAGTCCTACAGGGGGAAGACAGCCCCAGCATTTT
clone size: -
V gene: TRBV7-2
D gene: TRBD1
J gene: TRBJ1-5

CDR3 protein: CASSLTGFQETQYF
CDR3 DNA: TGTGCCAGCAGCCTCACAGGGTTTCAAGAGACCCAGTACTTC
clone size: -
V gene: TRBV11-3
D gene: -
J gene: TRBJ2-5

CDR3 protein: CASSATTGFEGYGYTF
CDR3 DNA: TGTGCCAGCTCAGCGACGACAGGGTTCGAGGGCTATGGCTACACCTTC
clone size: -
V gene: TRBV18
D gene: TRBD1
J gene: TRBJ1-2

CDR3 protein: CASSTDRGETQYF
CDR3 DNA: TGTGCCAGCAGTACCGACAGGGGCGAGACCCAGTACTTC
clone size: -
V gene: TRBV28
D gene: TRBD1
J gene: TRBJ2-5

CDR3 protein: CAASPFSGANVLTF
CDR3 DNA: TGTGCCGCGAGCCCTTTCTCTGGGGCCAACGTCCTGACTTTC
clone size: -
V gene: TRBV19
D gene: -
J gene: TRBJ2-6

CDR3 protein: CASSSGTGYEQYF
CDR3 DNA: TGCGCCAGCAGCTCAGGAACAGGCTACGAGCAGTACTTC
clone size: -
V gene: TRBV5-1
D gene: -
J gene: TRBJ2-7

CDR3 protein: CASEGSCGANVLTF
CDR3 DNA: TGCGCCAGCGAAGGGAGTTGTGGGGCCAACGTCCTGACTTTC
clone size: -
V gene: TRBV23-1
D gene: -
J gene: TRBJ2-6

CDR3 protein: CASYLRTDNTEAFF
CDR3 DNA: TGCGCCAGCTATCTTCGGACAGACAACACTGAAGCTTTCTTT
clone size: once
V gene: TRBV5-1
D gene: -
J gene: TRBJ1-1

CDR3 protein: CASSRGQGENIQYF
CDR3 DNA: TGCGCCAGCAGCCGGGGACAGGGGGAAAACATTCAGTACTTC
clone size: -
V gene: TRBV5-1
D gene: TRBD1
J gene: TRBJ2-4

CDR3 protein: CASSYSDGFSWYGYTF
CDR3 DNA: TGTGCCAGCAGTTACTCTGACGGGTTTTCTTGGTATGGCTACACCTTC
clone size: few
V gene: TRBV6-5
D gene: -
J gene: TRBJ1-2